In its sample, the clone carrying this T cell receptor (beta chain) was seen many times. Its cognate antigen is unknown. The sample comes from a study of T cells in Graves' hyperthyroidism and ophthalmopathy. Study observations and caveats: Most thyroid clonotypes expanded above 0.001 appeared in blood too.

Graves' hyperthyroidism is called stable when ophthalmopathy does not progress within 18 months. Germline CDR1 and CDR2: SEHNR and FQNEAQ (reference sequence). V lost 2 bases and J 4 bases, leaving 12 bases between the germline ends. CDR3 length equals 14 residues. TCR beta CDR3 regions were amplified from RNA transcripts. Carried out on the TCR CDR3, a first-round RT-PCR used the HTBI primer set. MiXCR, run by TCRdb on the multiplex PCR reads, gives a single entry per CDR3 protein. The sample contains 500,000 to 650,000 distinct CDR3 sequences, around 15% of which appear only once. This clonotype originated in a woman between 40 and 50 years old with Graves' hyperthyroidism. Specimen: blood. V is TRBV7-9 and J is TRBJ2-7, with D uncertain. The CDR3 DNA is TGTGCCAGCAGCTTAAGCCAGAGCGAATACGAGCAGTACTTC. Amino acid sequence: CASSLSQSEYEQYF.